These 21 T cell receptor beta chains were sequenced from one sample in a study of cytomegalovirus exposure and HLA in healthy donors. The PCR employed 60 Vbeta primers together with 13 Jbeta primers. Clones were read by immunoSEQ multiplex PCR, and TCRdb kept only the in-frame ones, dropping some. The table records 150,000 to 200,000 clones, more than 70% of them present only once. Input material: PBMCs. The receptors stem from a woman aged 40 to 50 in good health and CMV-seronegative.

This chain links TRBV19 with TRBJ2-4; D perhaps matches TRBD1 (6 bases). Germline assignment: CDR1 LNHDA and CDR2 SQIVND (reference sequence). The CDR3 consists of 15 residues. V was trimmed by 4 bases and J by 6 bases, leaving 16 bases between them. Written as DNA, the CDR3 is TGTGCCAGTAGTACACAGGCTACCAGGGGAAACATTCAGTACTTC. Amino acid sequence: CASSTQATRGNIQYF. Full variable domain (rest looked up from reference TRBV19 and TRBJ2-4): DGGITQSPKYLFRKEGQNVTLSCEQNLNHDAMYWYRQDPGQGLRLIYYSQIVNDFQKGDIAEGYSVSREKKESFPLTVTSAQKNPTAFYLCASSTQATRGNIQYFGAGTRLSVL.

The chain employs TRBV25-1 and TRBJ2-2, with D possibly TRBD1 on 6 matching bases. This CDR3 is 17 amino acids long. The V end lost 7 bases, the J end lost 1 base, and 19 bases lay between the germline ends. Germline V CDR1 and CDR2: MGHDK, SYGVNS. CDR3 loop: CASTPRAGALNTGELFF. The CDR3 DNA reads as TGTGCCAGCACTCCTAGGGCAGGGGCGCTGAACACCGGGGAGCTGTTTTTT.

The chain carries TRBV2 and TRBJ1-2; D is unresolved. The length of the CDR3 is 12 residues. CDR1 and CDR2 from the germline V gene are SNHLY and FYNNEI. The V end was cut by 1 base, the J end by 7 bases, with 7 bases between. CDR3 sequence: CASSEGSLGYTF. CDR3 nucleotide sequence: TGTGCCAGCAGTGAAGGGAGTCTTGGCTACACCTTC.

The V call is TRBV4-3, the J call TRBJ1-1, with TRBD1 as a possible D gene (5 bases). V lost 3 bases and J lost 6, with 20 bases in between. The CDR3 is made up of 16 amino acids. Looked up from germline, CDR1 is LGHNA and CDR2 is YSLEER. The CDR3 spells CASSHKSAAGRPEAFF. The DNA of the CDR3 is TGCGCCAGCAGCCACAAATCGGCGGCAGGGCGCCCTGAAGCTTTCTTT.

In its sample, this clone was seen a few times. The V and J genes are TRBV7-2 and TRBJ2-1; possible D gene TRBD2, 5 bases. Trimming removed 2 bases at V and 1 base at J, with 18 bases between. The germline V gene has CDR1 SGHTA and CDR2 FQGNSA. The CDR3 runs 18 residues. The CDR3 bases are TGTGCCAGCAGCTTAAACCTAGCCCACGGTGGGTCCTACAATGAGCAGTTCTTC. Translation gives CASSLNLAHGGSYNEQFF.

The chain recombines TRBV28 with TRBJ1-2; 9 bases are a match to TRBD1. The germline V gene encodes CDR1 MDHEN and CDR2 SYDVKM. V lost 6 bases and J lost 5; bases outside the gene matches: 10. This CDR3 contains 15 residues. CDR3 sequence reads: CASSSGGTGHYGYTF. DNA for the CDR3: TGTGCCAGCAGCTCCGGTGGGACAGGGCATTATGGCTACACCTTC.

This sequence joins TRBV6-1 and TRBJ2-5; tentatively, D is TRBD2 (6 bases). The CDR3 sequence is 15 residues long. CDR1 and CDR2 (germline): MNHNS, SASEGT. V lost 4 bases, J lost 3 bases, and 15 bases lay in between. CDR3 sequence reads: CASSGALAGKETQYF. In DNA, the CDR3 is TGTGCCAGCAGTGGGGCCCTTGCGGGGAAAGAGACCCAGTACTTC.

The V call is TRBV29-1, the J call TRBJ2-5, with TRBD2 matching 8 bases. The CDR3 runs 14 residues. Germline CDR1 reads SQVTM; CDR2 reads ANQGSEA. V lost 6 bases to trimming and J lost 5 bases; unmatched junction nucleotides: 11. The CDR3 DNA reads as TGCAGCGTCTCGGAAGCGGGAGTTTTGGAGACCCAGTACTTC. Translated: CSVSEAGVLETQYF.

The sample holds a few counts of this clone. The chain couples TRBV7-6 to TRBJ2-5, with 11 positions matching TRBD2. V trimming: 5 bases; J trimming: 4 bases; junction bases outside the gene matches: 6. Looked up from germline, CDR1 is SGHVS and CDR2 is FNYEAQ. The CDR3 covers 15 residues. The CDR3, as DNA: TGTGCCAGCAGCCGTAGTAGCGGGAGGGCAGAGACCCAGTACTTC. Its translation: CASSRSSGRAETQYF.

This rearrangement joins TRBV10-3 to TRBJ1-2; D not resolved. The CDR3 consists of 14 residues. The V and J ends lost 5 bases and 3 bases respectively, with 13 bases between them. The germline V gene has CDR1 ENHRY and CDR2 SYGVKD. CDR3 nucleotide sequence: TGTGCCATCAGTTTGCAACCGGGATACTATGGCTACACCTTC. Translating gives CAISLQPGYYGYTF.

J is TRBJ1-6 and V is TRBV27; D might be TRBD1 (6 bases). The length of the CDR3 is 16 residues. The germline V and J ends were trimmed by 6 bases and 7 bases, with 19 bases remaining between them. Germline-derived CDR1 and CDR2 are MNHEY and SMNVEV (reference sequence). This CDR3 is CASSSRGGQGNSPLHF. In DNA form, the CDR3 reads TGTGCCAGCAGCTCACGGGGGGGGCAGGGAAATTCACCCCTCCACTTT.

The V and J genes are TRBV5-5 and TRBJ1-1; TRBD1 is a possible D gene (5 bases). The CDR3 has 15 amino acids. Germline CDR1 SGHKS, CDR2 YYEKEE (reference sequence). V dropped 2 bases and J dropped 4 bases, with 15 bases sitting between them. In DNA, the CDR3 is TGTGCCAGCAGCTTACTCTCAGGGCCAGCCACTGAAGCTTTCTTT. This translates into CASSLLSGPATEAFF.

This clone was seen once. This rearrangement joins TRBV7-2 to TRBJ1-3; possibly TRBD1 for D (5 bases). V lost 4 bases to trimming and J lost 0 bases, with 13 bases between them. The CDR3 extends over 16 amino acids. Germline CDR1 is SGHTA and CDR2 is FQGNSA. The CDR3 sequence is CASSSGGGLSGNTIYF. In DNA form, the CDR3 reads TGTGCCAGCAGCTCGGGGGGGGGACTCTCTGGAAACACCATATATTTT.

J is TRBJ1-5 and V is TRBV5-5; D is undetermined. Trimming removed 4 bases from V and 4 bases from J, with 12 bases in between. The germline CDR1 and CDR2 sequences are SGHKS and YYEKEE (reference sequence). The CDR3 runs 14 residues. The DNA of the CDR3 is TGTGCCAGCAGCGTCGAGGCGAATAATCAGCCCCAGCATTTT. Translating it yields CASSVEANNQPQHF. Based on the CDR3 plus reference TRBV5-5 and TRBJ1-5, the full variable domain is DAGVTQSPTHLIKTRGQQVTLRCSPISGHKSVSWYQQVLGQGPQFIFQYYEKEERGRGNFPDRFSARQFPNYSSELNVNALLLGDSALYLCASSVEANNQPQHFGDGTRLSIL.

In DNA form, the CDR3 reads TGTGCCAGCAGCTTAGATTTGGGAGGAGCGACAGATACGCAGTATTTT. It is translated as CASSLDLGGATDTQYF. This chain joins TRBV11-2 and TRBJ2-3; weak D call: TRBD2 (6 bases). CDR1 is SGHAT and CDR2 is FQNNGV in the germline V gene. V shed 0 bases and J shed 3 bases, with 13 bases lying between them. The length of the CDR3 is 16 residues.

This chain connects TRBV7-2 to TRBJ2-3; 7 nucleotides agree with TRBD2. The germline V gene has CDR1 SGHTA and CDR2 FQGNSA. The J segment lost 2 bases and the V segment lost 1 base, leaving 9 bases of the junction unmatched. This CDR3 contains 17 residues. CDR3 nucleotide sequence: TGTGCCAGCAGCTTAGATCGGTCCAGCGGGACCACAGATACGCAGTATTTT. The encoded protein is CASSLDRSSGTTDTQYF.

The chain combines TRBV11-3 with TRBJ2-5; 15 bases match TRBD2. CDR1 is SGHNT and CDR2 is YENEEA in the germline V gene. The V gene end was trimmed by 5 bases and the J gene end by 5 bases; junction bases not matched to a gene: 3. The CDR3 covers 15 residues. CDR3 in DNA: TGTGCCAGCAGCGCCGGGACTAGCGGGAGGGAGACCCAGTACTTC. This sequence encodes CASSAGTSGRETQYF.

The gene calls are TRBV11-1 and TRBJ2-1, with 9 bases aligning to TRBD2. The CDR3 is 17 amino acids. The germline CDR1 and CDR2 sequences are SGHAT and FQDESV (reference sequence). V gave up 2 bases and J gave up 9 bases; unmatched junction bases: 14. In DNA, the CDR3 is TGTGCCAGCAGCTTATCAGGCGCGGGCGGGAGGGCCGGTGAGCAGTTCTTC. This codes for CASSLSGAGGRAGEQFF. The entire variable domain, with the rest obtained from reference TRBV11-1 and TRBJ2-1, is as follows: EAEVAQSPRYKITEKSQAVAFWCDPISGHATLYWYRQILGQGPELLVQFQDESVVDDSQLPKDRFSAERLKGVDSTLKIQPAELGDSAMYLCASSLSGAGGRAGEQFFGPGTRLTVL.

The table lists this clone with a few counts. The V and J genes are TRBV6-5 and TRBJ2-7; 12 nucleotides align to TRBD2. The CDR3 has 15 amino acids. Looked up from germline, CDR1 is MNHEY and CDR2 is SVGAGI. The V and J ends lost 4 bases and 3 bases, in that order; junction bases with no gene match: 4. CDR3 region: CASSSGLAGIYEQYV. CDR3 bases: TGTGCCAGCAGTTCTGGACTAGCGGGGATCTACGAGCAGTACGTC.

The chain links TRBV4-3 to TRBJ1-2; D unclear. This CDR3 has 15 residues. Trimming removed 0 bases from V and 6 bases from J, with 14 bases in between. Germline V gives CDR1 LGHNA, CDR2 YSLEER. The CDR3 DNA reads TGCGCCAGCAGCCAAGATCTCCTGTTGAGGGATGGCTACACCTTC. It codes for CASSQDLLLRDGYTF.

The chain links TRBV7-9 to TRBJ1-2, with 9 positions matching TRBD1. J was trimmed by 5 bases and V by 5 bases; bases with no gene match: 9. The CDR3 has 15 amino acids. The germline V gene encodes CDR1 SEHNR and CDR2 FQNEAQ (reference sequence). The CDR3 is CASSVRQGGEYGYTF. DNA of the CDR3: TGTGCCAGCAGCGTGAGACAGGGGGGAGAATATGGCTACACCTTC.